The rows below give T cell receptor beta chains drawn from one sample of a study of blood T cell repertoires in COVID-19. The assay was immunoSEQ multiplex PCR, and TCRdb's table has in-frame clones only and misses some. This sample has some 93,000 clones, with around 86% found just once. Sequencing was performed on peripheral blood. The receptors originated from a man aged 45 to 65 with acute or convalescent COVID-19. Each CDR3 is given with its conserved first and last residue. D genes are given only for firm matches. Not all rows give a size; the values are once, few, many and, for expanded clones, a class.

NA NA TRBJ1-1 TRBV6-5 TGTGCCAGCAATGTTTGGCAGTCGGGTGAAGCTTTCTTT CASNVWQSGEAFF
NA TRBD1 TRBJ1-1 TRBV5-1 TGCGCCAGCAGCTTAAATCCGGGACAGGGGACCACTGAAGCTTTCTTT CASSLNPGQGTTEAFF
NA NA TRBJ1-1 TRBV2 TGTGCCAGCAGTCGATCTGGGCCGGCCACTGAAGCTTTCTTT CASSRSGPATEAFF
NA NA TRBJ2-3 TRBV5-8 TGTGCCAGCATGGGGGGGCCAGATACGCAGTATTTT CASMGGPDTQYF
NA NA TRBJ1-2 TRBV27 TGTGCCAGCAGTTCGGTCCTCGAGGCCCCAGCTAAGGGCTACACCTTC CASSSVLEAPAKGYTF
NA NA TRBJ2-5 TRBV12-5 TGTGCTAGTCAAGCGCAAGAGACCCAGTACTTC CASQAQETQYF
NA TRBD2 TRBJ2-2 TRBV7-6 TGTGCCAGCAGCCTTAGCGGGACCCCCACCGGGGAGCTGTTTTTT CASSLSGTPTGELFF
NA TRBD1 TRBJ2-1 TRBV4-1 TGCGCCAGCAGCCGCGGACAGGGCGGGTGGGATGAGCAGTTCTTC CASSRGQGGWDEQFF
NA NA TRBJ1-4 TRBV6-6 TGTGCCAGCAGTTACCAGGGAAATGAAAAACTGTTTTTT CASSYQGNEKLFF
NA NA TRBJ2-1 TRBV7-6 TGTGCCAGCAGCCCTTATCGGGGAACCCATTATCTAGCGTACAATGAGCAGTTCTTC CASSPYRGTHYLAYNEQFF
NA NA TRBJ2-7 TRBV19 TGTGCCAGTAGTATGTGGGCGGGTCGGGAGCAGTACTTC CASSMWAGREQYF
NA TRBD1 TRBJ1-5 TRBV6-6 TGTGCCAGCAGTACACCGGGACAGGGTAATCAGCCCCAGCATTTT CASSTPGQGNQPQHF
NA TRBD2 TRBJ2-7 TRBV25-1 TGTGCCAGCGGTCGGGGAGGGCTTTACGAGCAGTACTTC CASGRGGLYEQYF
NA TRBD1 TRBJ1-4 TRBV27 TGTGCCAGCAGTTTCTTACAGGGGTCGCATGAAAAACTGTTTTTT CASSFLQGSHEKLFF
NA NA TRBJ2-7 TRBV25-1 TGTGCCAGCAGCCCCGCACAGTTAAGCTCCTACGAGCAGTACTTC CASSPAQLSSYEQYF
few NA TRBJ1-2 TRBV18 TGTGCCAGCTCAACGGGGACCCTACAGGGTGGCTACACCTTC CASSTGTLQGGYTF
NA NA TRBJ1-5 TRBV5-1 TGCGCCAGCAGCTTGGAGGGAGGGAACCAGCCCCAGCATTTT CASSLEGGNQPQHF
NA NA TRBJ1-6 TRBV6-5 TGTGCCAGCGGGAGCGACACATCGGGGAATTCACCCCTCCACTTT CASGSDTSGNSPLHF
NA TRBD2 TRBJ2-1 TRBV27 TGTGCCAGCAGTTTAACTAGCGCACTGGTGGATGAGCAGTTCTTC CASSLTSALVDEQFF
NA TRBD1 TRBJ2-7 TRBV28 TGTGCCAGCGGTGAAACAGGGGGTCAACTACTTCGGTACTTC CASGETGGQLLRYF
NA NA TRBJ1-5 TRBV6-5 TGTGCCAGCTGGGGGGTTGGTAGCAATCAGCCCCAGCATTTT CASWGVGSNQPQHF
NA TRBD2 TRBJ2-3 TRBV12-5 TGTGCTAGTGCTCTGGGGGGGGTTCCAGATACGCAGTATTTT CASALGGVPDTQYF
NA NA TRBJ2-7 TRBV6-1 TGTGCCAGCAGTTCCAACCCCGACGGGACCTACGAGCAGTACTTC CASSSNPDGTYEQYF
NA NA TRBJ2-6 TRBV12-3/TRBV12-4 TGTGCCAGCAGGGGGACAGGGGCCAACGTCCTGACTTTC CASRGTGANVLTF
NA NA TRBJ2-1 TRBV5-1 TGCGCCAGCAGCCCCAGCGGGTTGATCTACAATGAGCAGTTCTTC CASSPSGLIYNEQFF
NA NA TRBJ1-2 TRBV5-1 TGCGCCAGCAGCTTGACAGGGCTAAGTAACTATGGCTACACCTTC CASSLTGLSNYGYTF
NA NA TRBJ1-5 TRBV2 TGTGCCAGCGCTAGACGGAATAGCAATCAGCCCCAGCATTTT CASARRNSNQPQHF
NA TRBD1 TRBJ1-3 TRBV30 TGTGCCTGGAGTACTCCAGGGGGCTCTGGAAACACCATATATTTT CAWSTPGGSGNTIYF
NA NA TRBJ2-1 TRBV19 TGTGCCAGTAGACAGGGGACTTCCAATGAGCAGTTCTTC CASRQGTSNEQFF
NA TRBD1 TRBJ1-1 TRBV5-6 TGTGCCAGCAGCGGAACAACGGACAGGGAAGGATTAGCTTTCTTT CASSGTTDREGLAFF
NA NA TRBJ2-5 TRBV12-3/TRBV12-4 TGTGCCAGCAGCAGCCGACAGACGGAGACCCAGTACTTC CASSSRQTETQYF
few NA TRBJ2-3 TRBV24-1 TGTGCCACCAGTGATTTCGACAAGAAATCCACAGATACGCAGTATTTT CATSDFDKKSTDTQYF
NA NA TRBJ1-4 TRBV6-6 TGTGCCAGCAGTTCGACCAGGGGTGAGGAAAAACTGTTTTTT CASSSTRGEEKLFF
NA TRBD1 TRBJ1-2 TRBV30 TGTGCCTGGAGGAAGACAGGGTTCGGCTATGGCTACACCTTC CAWRKTGFGYGYTF
few NA TRBJ2-7 TRBV10-2 TGCGCCTCGCACCCGAGGGGCAGGGAGGCCTACGAGCAGTACTTC CASHPRGREAYEQYF
NA NA TRBJ2-5 TRBV7-6 TGTGCCAGCAGCCCCGGACAGGGGGGGATTAGCGGGAGGGAAGAGACCCAGTACTTC CASSPGQGGISGREETQYF
NA TRBD1 TRBJ1-2 TRBV28 TGTGCCAGCACCTTGGGACAGGGGGCCATGCTCTATGGCTACACCTTC CASTLGQGAMLYGYTF
NA TRBD1 TRBJ1-3 TRBV3-1/TRBV3-2 TGTGCCAGCAGCTCAGACAGGGGGGTAAACACCATATATTTT CASSSDRGVNTIYF
NA NA TRBJ1-2 TRBV7-9 TGTGCCAGCAGCTGGGAGGGGAATGGCTACACCTTC CASSWEGNGYTF
NA NA TRBJ2-7 TRBV3-1/TRBV3-2 TGTGCCAGCAGCCAAGGGTTCGGTCCCTACGAGCAGTACTTC CASSQGFGPYEQYF
NA TRBD2 TRBJ2-3 TRBV24-1 TGTGCCACCAGTGTAACAGCGGGAGGAGTGTATACGCAGTATTTT CATSVTAGGVYTQYF
NA NA TRBJ2-2 TRBV11-3 TGTGCCAGCAGCCCCCTGGACAGCCTGAACACCGGGGAGCTGTTTTTT CASSPLDSLNTGELFF
NA TRBD1 TRBJ1-1 TRBV2 TGTGCCAGCAGCGGCACGACAGGGATTATTGAAGCTTTCTTT CASSGTTGIIEAFF
few TRBD2 TRBJ2-2 TRBV2 TGTGCCAGCAATGCAAGGGGACTAGGTATCGGGGAGCTGTTTTTT CASNARGLGIGELFF
NA TRBD1 TRBJ1-1 TRBV3-1/TRBV3-2 TGTGCCAGCAGCCCGGGACAGGGGGTCAGCGGCACTGAAGCTTTCTTT CASSPGQGVSGTEAFF
NA TRBD1 TRBJ2-7 TRBV6-5 TGTGCCAGCAGCGGGACAGGGTCGGGGGAGCAGTACTTC CASSGTGSGEQYF
NA TRBD2 TRBJ2-7 TRBV14 TGTGCCAGCAGCCAATTTAGCGGGAGGCAAGGGATACGCGAGCAGTACTTC CASSQFSGRQGIREQYF
NA NA TRBJ2-3 TRBV11-3 TGTGCCACCAAGGCGTCTGGAGGGAATACAGATACGCAGTATTTT CATKASGGNTDTQYF
NA NA TRBJ2-3 TRBV5-5 TGTGCCAGCACCTGGGAGAGGGATACGCAGTATTTT CASTWERDTQYF
NA NA TRBJ2-2 TRBV19 TGTGCCAGTAGATACAGGAAGAACACCGGGGAGCTGTTTTTT CASRYRKNTGELFF
NA NA TRBJ1-1 TRBV10-2 TGCGCCAGCAGTGAGGGCAGGATCATGAACACTGAAGCTTTCTTT CASSEGRIMNTEAFF
NA NA TRBJ1-4 TRBV6-5 TGTGCCAGCAGTTCGCGCAGGGCCGGCGCTAATGAAAAACTGTTTTTT CASSSRRAGANEKLFF
NA NA TRBJ1-1 TRBV30 TGTGCCTGGAGTCGACAGGTAGTGAACACTGAAGCTTTCTTT CAWSRQVVNTEAFF
NA NA TRBJ2-1 TRBV15 TGTGCCACCAGCGAAGTCGGACTTACGACCTACAATGAGCAGTTCTTC CATSEVGLTTYNEQFF
NA NA TRBJ2-3 TRBV5-5 TGTGCCAGCAGCTTGTATACTAGCACAGATACGCAGTATTTT CASSLYTSTDTQYF